What follows are 3 T cell receptor beta chains derived from one specimen sequenced in a study of blood T cell repertoires in COVID-19. Sequencing used immunoSEQ multiplex PCR; TCRdb keeps in-frame clones, though not all of them. In the table there are under 350,000 clones, roughly 85% of which are singletons. Material for sequencing was peripheral blood. These receptor sequences come from a human donor in a cohort sampled during active COVID-19.

The rearrangement uses TRBV14 and TRBJ1-5; a possible D gene is TRBD1 (5 bases). This CDR3 has 17 amino acids. From germline, CDR1 is SGHDN and CDR2 FVKESK. V lost 0 bases and J 0 bases, leaving 12 bases between the germline ends. DNA of the CDR3: TGTGCCAGCAGCCAAGACCCGACAGAAGTTAGCAATCAGCCCCAGCATTTT. It specifies CASSQDPTEVSNQPQHF. Looking up the rest from reference TRBV14 and TRBJ1-5 gives the full variable domain: EAGVTQFPSHSVIEKGQTVTLRCDPISGHDNLYWYRRVMGKEIKFLLHFVKESKQDESGMPNNRFLAERTGGTYSTLKVQPAELEDSGVYFCASSQDPTEVSNQPQHFGDGTRLSIL.

The rearrangement links TRBV11-1 to TRBJ1-1, with 9 bases that match TRBD1. Germline loops: CDR1 SGHAT, CDR2 FQDESV (reference sequence). V lost 3 bases to trimming and J lost 7 bases; unmatched junction nucleotides: 12. There are 16 residues in the CDR3. CDR3 DNA sequence: TGTGCCAGCAGCTTCTACCGGGACAGGGTTATAGGTGAAGCTTTCTTT. Translation gives CASSFYRDRVIGEAFF.

The chain combines TRBV27 with TRBJ1-1; maybe TRBD1 (6 bases). In germline, CDR1 is MNHEY, CDR2 SMNVEV (reference sequence). The V gene lost 3 bases and the J gene lost 9 bases, with 17 bases spanning the gap. The CDR3 loop spans 14 amino acids. CDR3 sequence: CASSFERLGAKAFF. The CDR3 region has the DNA TGTGCCAGCAGTTTTGAACGGCTGGGGGCGAAAGCTTTCTTT.